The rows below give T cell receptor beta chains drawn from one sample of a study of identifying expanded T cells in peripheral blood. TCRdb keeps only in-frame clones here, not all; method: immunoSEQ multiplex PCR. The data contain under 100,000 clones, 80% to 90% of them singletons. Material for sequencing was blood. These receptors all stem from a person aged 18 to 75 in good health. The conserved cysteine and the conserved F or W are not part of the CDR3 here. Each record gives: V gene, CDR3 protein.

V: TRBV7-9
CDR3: ASSLGQASSSTDTQY

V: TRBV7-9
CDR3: ASSLDRREPQH

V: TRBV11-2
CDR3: ASSSGTNTEAF

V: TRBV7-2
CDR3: ASSLALTVTEAF

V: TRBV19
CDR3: ASSMPSLPGARRNEQF

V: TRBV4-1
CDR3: ASSQDLMLLSYSGNTIY

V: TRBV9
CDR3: ASSPRIMGGGNTIY

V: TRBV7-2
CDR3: ASSSGQHYEQY

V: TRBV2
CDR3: ASGKDRGSTDTQY

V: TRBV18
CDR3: ASSQLHTRRFSSGANVLT

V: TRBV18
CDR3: ASSQDAEAF

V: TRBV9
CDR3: ASSVDRDRARGGYT

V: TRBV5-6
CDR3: ASSSTGTLYEQY

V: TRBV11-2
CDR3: ASSPILASGGRPNEQF

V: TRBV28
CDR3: ASSRGGGNQPQH

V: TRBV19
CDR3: ASSIAAVSNYGYT

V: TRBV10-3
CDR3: AISGERNSYNSPLH

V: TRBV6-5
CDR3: ASRRTGSNTEAF

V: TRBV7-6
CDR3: ASRTSGGYGGELF

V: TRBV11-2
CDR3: ASSFEGRTEAF

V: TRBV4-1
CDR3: ASSQVGHNSGNTIY

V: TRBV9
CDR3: ASSAGAGYGYT

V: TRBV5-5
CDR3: ASSFQGNSGKTQY

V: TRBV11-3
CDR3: ASSLRGTGGNEQF

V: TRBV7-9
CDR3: ASSLGGDGSQPQH

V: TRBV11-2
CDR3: AMPGLAGATSHEQF

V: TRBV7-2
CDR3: ASSLGGWGGYT

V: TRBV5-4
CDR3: ASSSDRLNIQY

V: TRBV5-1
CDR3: ASSLNRRANEKLF

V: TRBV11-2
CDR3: ASSLGTNQPQH

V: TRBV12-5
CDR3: ASGLTRQTNTEAF

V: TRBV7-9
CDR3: ASSLGTGVPEAF

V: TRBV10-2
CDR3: ASQGGDSNQPQH

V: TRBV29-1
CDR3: SVEVQNTEAF

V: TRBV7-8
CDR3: ASSLGWDRFMNTEAF

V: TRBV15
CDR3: ATSRATEAF

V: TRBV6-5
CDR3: ASSVPDGTYGYT

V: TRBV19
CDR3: ASSINPAGSNTEAF

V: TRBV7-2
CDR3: ASRTNTGVETQY

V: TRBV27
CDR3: ASSKADTQY

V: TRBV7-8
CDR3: ASSPMGQFTTGELF

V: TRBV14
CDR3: ASSPTSGYTEAF

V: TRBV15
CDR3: ATGEIGTERREQY

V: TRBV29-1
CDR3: SVVIQDVSYNEQF

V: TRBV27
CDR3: ASSFAGGEGYT

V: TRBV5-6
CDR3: ASSLAGQDKYEQY

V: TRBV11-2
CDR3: ASSFHGGEAF

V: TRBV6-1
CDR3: ASSGGLFSRKNIQY

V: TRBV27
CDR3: ASSFSRVWSYGYT

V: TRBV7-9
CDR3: ASSFLGWGGPSSYEQY

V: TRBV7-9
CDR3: ASSQPRGQENYEQY

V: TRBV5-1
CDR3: ASSRTSGGLYNEQF

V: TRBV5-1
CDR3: ASSLAGNGNTEAF

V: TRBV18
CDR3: ASSPGTGLRAF

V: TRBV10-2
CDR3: ASRPGLRVNTEAF